This T cell receptor beta chain was sequenced in a study of blood T cell repertoires in COVID-19. At the level of the study: Sample material is recorded as cDNA or gDNA derived from T cells, B-cell-depleted T cells, or PBMCs.

CDR1 is MNHNS and CDR2 is SASEGT in the germline V gene. The CDR3 is 18 amino acids. V was trimmed by 2 bases and J by 2 bases, leaving 20 bases between them. All recovered Cohort 3 donors got two negative PCRs, got clearance, or saw symptom resolution. Profiling relied on immunoSEQ multiplex PCR, and the TCRdb table lists in-frame clones only, not all of them. This table holds 300,000 to 400,000 clones, roughly 90% found once. The sequence came from a man aged 55-75 years who had recovered from COVID-19. The sequencing input was PBMCs or T cells enriched from blood (not recorded which). The rearrangement uses TRBV6-1 and TRBJ2-3, with D possibly matching TRBD2 (5 bases). CDR3 DNA: TGTGCCAGCAGTGAATTTTACAGTGCCAGCGGATACACAGATACGCAGTATTTT. Translated, it gives CASSEFYSASGYTDTQYF.